Listed below are T cell receptor beta chains from one sample, sequenced in a study of T cell repertoires in ileal Crohn's disease. Only in-frame clones appear in the TCRdb table, and some are missing; sequencing was by immunoSEQ multiplex PCR. The profile shows some 3,000 clones, around 73% of them singletons. The sample taken for sequencing was CD4+ T cells sorted from the ileum. These TCRs come from an adult with Crohn's disease. CDR3s include the opening cysteine and the closing phenylalanine or tryptophan. The D gene is left open where the match is weak. Size is omitted from some rows. Given values are once, few, many or a class for expanded clones.

cdr3_nt cdr3_aa v_call d_call clone_size j_call
TGCAGCGTCACCGGACAGGGTGATGAGACCCAGTACTTC CSVTGQGDETQYF TRBV29-1 TRBD1 - TRBJ2-5
TGTGCCGGGACTAGACAGGGGGCGAATTCACCCCTCCACTTT CAGTRQGANSPLHF TRBV30 TRBD1 - TRBJ1-6
TGTGCCAGTAGTCTTCACCCGGGACAGGGGAATTCACCCCTCCACTTT CASSLHPGQGNSPLHF TRBV19 TRBD1 - TRBJ1-6
TGCAGCGTTGGGGCATCAGTGGGAGAGACCCAGTACTTC CSVGASVGETQYF TRBV29-1 - few TRBJ2-5
TGTGCCAGCAGGACAGGGGGAAACACTGAAGCTTTCTTT CASRTGGNTEAFF TRBV6-1 TRBD1 - TRBJ1-1
TGCGCCAGCAGCTTGGCAGGGGGCAGCTACGAGCAGTACTTC CASSLAGGSYEQYF TRBV5-1 TRBD1 - TRBJ2-7
TGTGCCAGCAGCCGCGACCGACAGGGTAACTATGGCTACACCTTC CASSRDRQGNYGYTF TRBV6-5 TRBD1 - TRBJ1-2
TGTGCCTGGAGTGCCATCAGGGGCGGTGAGCAGTTCTTC CAWSAIRGGEQFF TRBV30 - - TRBJ2-1
TGTGCCAGCAGCCCGGGGGGGAGTAACAATCAGCCCCAGCATTTT CASSPGGSNNQPQHF TRBV7-2 - - TRBJ1-5
TGTGCCAGTAGCCCGGGATGGGGGGGTTCCCGCTACGAGCAGTACTTC CASSPGWGGSRYEQYF TRBV19 TRBD2 - TRBJ2-7
TGCGCCAGCAGCTTGTGGGGGGATCTCTACAATGAGCAGTTCTTC CASSLWGDLYNEQFF TRBV5-1 - - TRBJ2-1
TGTGCCAGAAGTTGGGGACAGGGACAACCATACAATGAGCAGTTCTTC CARSWGQGQPYNEQFF TRBV5-3 TRBD1 - TRBJ2-1
TGTGCCAGCTCACCTGGCCAGAACTACGAGCAGTACTTC CASSPGQNYEQYF TRBV18 - - TRBJ2-7
TGTGCCAGCAGCTCGGGGGGCGCCTACAATGAGCAGTTCTTC CASSSGGAYNEQFF TRBV11-2 - - TRBJ2-1
TGTGCCAGCCAGCGGGGGGCCGGTGAAAAACTGTTTTTT CASQRGAGEKLFF TRBV7-9 - - TRBJ1-4
TGCGCCAGCAGCTTCGGACAGGGTAACTATGGCTACACCTTC CASSFGQGNYGYTF TRBV10-2 TRBD1 once TRBJ1-2
TGTGCCAGCGCGGACAGGGCCAGAGATACGCAGTATTTT CASADRARDTQYF TRBV27 TRBD1 - TRBJ2-3
TGTGCCAGCTCACCACAGGGACAGGGCAATCAGCCCCAGCATTTT CASSPQGQGNQPQHF TRBV18 TRBD1 - TRBJ1-5
TGTGCCAGCAGTTCCCAGGGGAGCGAGACCCAGTACTTC CASSSQGSETQYF TRBV2 - - TRBJ2-5
TGTGCCAGCAGTGATCAGGGGTCTAGTCAGCCCCAGCATTTT CASSDQGSSQPQHF TRBV6-4 - - TRBJ1-5
TGTGCCAGCGGGAAGGACAGTCAAGAGACCCAGTACTTC CASGKDSQETQYF TRBV2 - - TRBJ2-5
TGTGCCAGCAGGCTTAGCGGAGGGGGCTATGCCTACGAGCAGTACTTC CASRLSGGGYAYEQYF TRBV27 - few TRBJ2-7
TGTGCCAGCAGTGTACTAGCGGGGACAGATACGCAGTATTTT CASSVLAGTDTQYF TRBV6-4 TRBD2 - TRBJ2-3
TGCGCCAGCAGTGCTGCGAATTACCTTTCCTACGAGCAGTACTTC CASSAANYLSYEQYF TRBV10-2 - - TRBJ2-7
TGTGCCAGCAGTACCTGGACTGCTAGGGAGACCCAGTACTTC CASSTWTARETQYF TRBV6-5 - - TRBJ2-5
TGCGCCAGCAGTGAGGACACGGCAGGGGGCAACTCCTACGAGCAGTACTTC CASSEDTAGGNSYEQYF TRBV10-1 TRBD1 few TRBJ2-7
TGTGCCAGTAGTATGTGGACAGATACCAATCAGCCCCAGCATTTT CASSMWTDTNQPQHF TRBV19 - - TRBJ1-5
TGTGCCAGCAGCCGGGGGACAGAAGGCAATCAGCCCCAGCATTTT CASSRGTEGNQPQHF TRBV28 TRBD1 - TRBJ1-5
TGTGCCAGCAGCGTAGTGGGACTAGTTGGGAATACGCAGTATTTT CASSVVGLVGNTQYF TRBV9 TRBD2 - TRBJ2-3
TGTGCCAGCAGCCCCCCGTTCCGCTATAATTCACCCCTCCACTTT CASSPPFRYNSPLHF TRBV21-1 - once TRBJ1-6
TGTGCCAGCTCACTAAATGACAGACTGAACACTGAAGCTTTCTTT CASSLNDRLNTEAFF TRBV18 - - TRBJ1-1
TGCAGCGTTAAGGGAGGTAATGAAAAACTGTTTTTT CSVKGGNEKLFF TRBV29-1 - once TRBJ1-4
TGTGCCAGCAGACCGACTAGCGGGGAAGAGACCCAGTACTTC CASRPTSGEETQYF TRBV7-7 TRBD2 - TRBJ2-5